This T cell receptor (beta chain) was sequenced in a study of regulatory T cells in long-lasting Graves disease. Study details: The study enrolled newly diagnosed Graves' patients on antithyroid drugs under 3 months.

Documented time point: newly diagnosed GD, antithyroid drugs for less than 3 months. PBMC-derived RNA was used for the TCR library. Ten or more counts support this clonotype. The CDR3 spans 14 residues. The germline gives CDR1 MNHNS, CDR2 SASEGT. Trimming removed 5 bases at V and 4 bases at J, with 14 bases between. Building of the TCR beta libraries involved iRepertoire HTBI primers and Arm-PCR of CDR3 regions. TCRdb itself ran the multiplex PCR reads through MiXCR, one entry per CDR3 protein. Of around 320,000 distinct CDR3 sequences listed, 16% were seen once; the top ten hold 25% to 30%. The same data also contributed to another study, on T cells in Graves' hyperthyroidism and ophthalmopathy. That work adds: HTBI primers were employed in a first-round RT-PCR of the TCR CDR3. Model output signaled ophthalmopathy a median 6.5 months ahead of onset.

This sample comprised peripheral blood mononuclear cells (PBMCs), obtained at new diagnosis, from a patient treated with antithyroid drugs. The clonotype was recovered from a man aged 35-49 years with Graves disease. The J gene is TRBJ1-2, the V gene TRBV6-1; maybe TRBD1 (5 bases). The CDR3 region is CASSRTGDGYGYTF. DNA of the CDR3: TGTGCCAGCAGTCGAACCGGGGACGGCTATGGCTACACCTTC.